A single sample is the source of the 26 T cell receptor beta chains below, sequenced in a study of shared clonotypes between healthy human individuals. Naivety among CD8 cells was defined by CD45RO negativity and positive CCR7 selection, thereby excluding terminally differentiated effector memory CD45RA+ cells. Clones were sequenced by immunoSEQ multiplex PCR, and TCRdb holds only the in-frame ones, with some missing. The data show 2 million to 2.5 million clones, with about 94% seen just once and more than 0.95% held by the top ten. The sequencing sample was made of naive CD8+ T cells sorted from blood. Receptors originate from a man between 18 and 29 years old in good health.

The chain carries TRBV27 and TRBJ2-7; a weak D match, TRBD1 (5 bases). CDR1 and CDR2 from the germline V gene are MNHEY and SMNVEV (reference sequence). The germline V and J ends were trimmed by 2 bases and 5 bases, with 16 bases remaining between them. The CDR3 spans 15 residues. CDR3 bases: TGTGCCAGCAGTTTAAACCCCCAGGGTACCCACGAGCAGTACTTC. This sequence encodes CASSLNPQGTHEQYF.

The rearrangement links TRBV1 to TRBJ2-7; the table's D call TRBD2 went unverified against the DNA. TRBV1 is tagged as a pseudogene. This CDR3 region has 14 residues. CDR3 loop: CTSGHPRVSYEQYF. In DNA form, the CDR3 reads TGCACCAGCGGTCATCCACGGGTTTCCTACGAGCAGTACTTC.

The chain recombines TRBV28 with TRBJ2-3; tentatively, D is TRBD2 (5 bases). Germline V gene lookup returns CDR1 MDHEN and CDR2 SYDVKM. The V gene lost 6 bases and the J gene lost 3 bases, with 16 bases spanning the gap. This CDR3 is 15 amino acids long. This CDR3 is CASRSDPRGTDTQYF. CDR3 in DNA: TGTGCCAGCAGATCCGATCCTCGGGGTACAGATACGCAGTATTTT.

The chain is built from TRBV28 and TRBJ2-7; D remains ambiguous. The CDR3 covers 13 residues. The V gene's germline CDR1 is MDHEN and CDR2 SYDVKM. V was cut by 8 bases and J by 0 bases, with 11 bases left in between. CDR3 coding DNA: TGTGCCAGCGGTCAACGGATCTCCTACGAGCAGTACTTC. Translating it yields CASGQRISYEQYF.

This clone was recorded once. The CDR3 is CASAPGGLPGLNAEAFF. CDR3 coding DNA: TGTGCCAGCGCTCCGGGGGGTCTTCCGGGGCTTAACGCTGAAGCTTTCTTT. The rearrangement joins TRBV5-4 to TRBJ1-1; a possible D gene is TRBD1 (5 bases). This CDR3 spans 17 amino acids. Trimming stripped 7 bases from V and 6 bases from J, with 28 bases between. Per germline, CDR1 SGHNT and CDR2 YYREEE (reference sequence).

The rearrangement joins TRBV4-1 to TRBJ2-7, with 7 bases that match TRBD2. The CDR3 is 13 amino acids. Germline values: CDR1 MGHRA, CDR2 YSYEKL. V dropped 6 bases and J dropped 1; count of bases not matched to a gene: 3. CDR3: CASSKGGSYEQYF. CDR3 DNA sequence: TGCGCCAGCAGTAAGGGAGGGTCCTACGAGCAGTACTTC.

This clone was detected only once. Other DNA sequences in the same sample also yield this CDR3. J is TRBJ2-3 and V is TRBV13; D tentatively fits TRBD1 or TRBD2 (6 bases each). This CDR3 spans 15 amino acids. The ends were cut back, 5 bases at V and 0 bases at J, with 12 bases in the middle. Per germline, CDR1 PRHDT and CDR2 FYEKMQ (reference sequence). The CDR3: CASSLEGGSTDTQYF. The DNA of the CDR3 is TGTGCCAGCAGCCTAGAGGGGGGTAGCACAGATACGCAGTATTTT.

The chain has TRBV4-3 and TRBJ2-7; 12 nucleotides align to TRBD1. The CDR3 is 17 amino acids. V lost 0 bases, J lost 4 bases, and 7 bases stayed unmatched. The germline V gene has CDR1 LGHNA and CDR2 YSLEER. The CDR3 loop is CASSQEPGTGGVYEQYF. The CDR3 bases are TGCGCCAGCAGCCAAGAGCCCGGGACAGGGGGCGTGTACGAGCAGTACTTC.

The CDR3 spells CASSLTTGSGEQYF. Here the CDR3 DNA reads TGTGCCAGCAGCTTAACGACAGGGTCGGGAGAGCAGTACTTC. This rearrangement joins TRBV7-8 to TRBJ2-7, with 7 bases that match TRBD1. The CDR3 runs 14 residues. Per the germline V gene, CDR1 is SGHVS and CDR2 is FQNEAQ. V gave up 2 bases and J gave up 7 bases; unmatched junction bases: 8.

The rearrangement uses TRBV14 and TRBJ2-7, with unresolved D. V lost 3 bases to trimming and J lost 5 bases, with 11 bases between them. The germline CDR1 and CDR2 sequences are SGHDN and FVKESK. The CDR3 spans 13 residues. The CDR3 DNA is TGTGCCAGCAGCCATTTTGACGATAACGAGCAGTACTTC. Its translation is CASSHFDDNEQYF.

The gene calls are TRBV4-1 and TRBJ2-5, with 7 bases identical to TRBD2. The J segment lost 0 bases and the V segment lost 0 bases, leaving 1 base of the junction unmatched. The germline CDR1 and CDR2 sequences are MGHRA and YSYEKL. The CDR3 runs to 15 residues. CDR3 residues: CASSQDLADQETQYF. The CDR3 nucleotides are TGCGCCAGCAGCCAAGATCTAGCGGACCAAGAGACCCAGTACTTC.

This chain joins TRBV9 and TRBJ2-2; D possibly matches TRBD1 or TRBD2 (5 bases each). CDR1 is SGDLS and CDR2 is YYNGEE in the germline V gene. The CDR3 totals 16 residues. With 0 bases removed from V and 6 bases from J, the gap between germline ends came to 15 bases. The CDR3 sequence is CASSVGVGLGAGELFF. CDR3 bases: TGTGCCAGCAGCGTAGGAGTTGGACTGGGGGCCGGGGAGCTGTTTTTT.

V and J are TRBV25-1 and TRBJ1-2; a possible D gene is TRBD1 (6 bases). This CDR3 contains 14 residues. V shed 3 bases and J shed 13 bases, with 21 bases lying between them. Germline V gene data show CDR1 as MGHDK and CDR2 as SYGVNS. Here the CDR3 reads CASSDHLTRDTRTF. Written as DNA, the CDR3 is TGTGCCAGCAGTGACCACCTGACCCGGGACACACGCACCTTC.

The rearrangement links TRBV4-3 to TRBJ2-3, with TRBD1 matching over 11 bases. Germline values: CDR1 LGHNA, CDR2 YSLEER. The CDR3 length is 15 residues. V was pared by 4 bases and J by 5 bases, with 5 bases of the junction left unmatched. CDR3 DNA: TGCGCCAGCAGCCGGGGGACAGGGGGAGGAGATACGCAGTATTTT. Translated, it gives CASSRGTGGGDTQYF.

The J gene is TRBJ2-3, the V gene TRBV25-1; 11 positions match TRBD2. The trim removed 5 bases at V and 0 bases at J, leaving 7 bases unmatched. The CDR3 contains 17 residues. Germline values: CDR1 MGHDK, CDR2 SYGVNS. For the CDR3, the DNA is TGTGCCAGCAGTAGGGAGGGACTAGCGGATAGCACAGATACGCAGTATTTT. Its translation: CASSREGLADSTDTQYF.

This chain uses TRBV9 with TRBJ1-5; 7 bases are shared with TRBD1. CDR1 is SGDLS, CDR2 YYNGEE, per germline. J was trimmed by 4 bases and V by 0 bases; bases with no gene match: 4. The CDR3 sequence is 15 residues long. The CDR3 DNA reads TGTGCCAGCAGCGTAGGGCAGGGGGTGAATCAGCCCCAGCATTTT. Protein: CASSVGQGVNQPQHF.

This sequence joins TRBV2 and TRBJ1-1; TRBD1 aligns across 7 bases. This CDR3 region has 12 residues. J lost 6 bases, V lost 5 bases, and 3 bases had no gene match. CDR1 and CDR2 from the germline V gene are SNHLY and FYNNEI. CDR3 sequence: CASSPGTAEAFF. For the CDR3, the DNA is TGTGCCAGCAGTCCCGGGACAGCTGAAGCTTTCTTT.

In DNA form, the CDR3 reads TGTGCCACCAGCGTTCGGACCTTAAGTTATGGCTACACCTTC. Encoded protein: CATSVRTLSYGYTF. The rearrangement joins TRBV15 to TRBJ1-2, with D unresolved. Germline V gene data show CDR1 as LNHNV and CDR2 as YYDKDF (reference sequence). CDR3 length: 14 amino acids. V was shortened by 5 bases and J by 5 bases, with 15 bases between the two germline ends. Full variable domain (remainder filled in from reference TRBV15 and TRBJ1-2): DAMVIQNPRYQVTQFGKPVTLSCSQTLNHNVMYWYQQKSSQAPKLLFHYYDKDFNNEADTPDNFQSRRPNTSFCFLDIRSPGLGDTAMYLCATSVRTLSYGYTFGSGTRLTVV.

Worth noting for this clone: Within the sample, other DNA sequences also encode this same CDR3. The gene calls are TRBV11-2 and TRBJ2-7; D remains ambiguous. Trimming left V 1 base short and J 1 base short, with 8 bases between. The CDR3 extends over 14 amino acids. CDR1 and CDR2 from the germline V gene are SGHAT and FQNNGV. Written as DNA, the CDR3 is TGTGCCAGCAGCTTAGGTGGGGAATCCTACGAGCAGTACTTC. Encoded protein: CASSLGGESYEQYF.

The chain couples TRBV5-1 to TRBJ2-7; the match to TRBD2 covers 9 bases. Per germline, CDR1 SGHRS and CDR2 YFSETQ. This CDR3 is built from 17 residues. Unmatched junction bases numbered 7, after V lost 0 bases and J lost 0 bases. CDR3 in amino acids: CASSLAGVAGASYEQYF. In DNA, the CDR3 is TGCGCCAGCAGCTTGGCCGGGGTAGCGGGGGCCTCCTACGAGCAGTACTTC.

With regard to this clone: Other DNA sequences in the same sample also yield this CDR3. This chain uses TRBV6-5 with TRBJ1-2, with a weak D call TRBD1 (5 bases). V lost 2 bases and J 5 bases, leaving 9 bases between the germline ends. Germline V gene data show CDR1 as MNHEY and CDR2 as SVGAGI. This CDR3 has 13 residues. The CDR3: CASSYPEGYGYTF. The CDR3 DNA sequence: TGTGCCAGCAGTTACCCCGAGGGGTATGGCTACACCTTC.

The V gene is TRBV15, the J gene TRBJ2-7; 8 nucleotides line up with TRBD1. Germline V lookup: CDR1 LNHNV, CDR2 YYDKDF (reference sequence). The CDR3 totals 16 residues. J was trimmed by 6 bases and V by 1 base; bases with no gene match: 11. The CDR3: CATSRVPTGGGGEQYF. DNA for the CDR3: TGTGCCACCAGCAGAGTCCCCACAGGGGGTGGGGGCGAGCAGTACTTC.

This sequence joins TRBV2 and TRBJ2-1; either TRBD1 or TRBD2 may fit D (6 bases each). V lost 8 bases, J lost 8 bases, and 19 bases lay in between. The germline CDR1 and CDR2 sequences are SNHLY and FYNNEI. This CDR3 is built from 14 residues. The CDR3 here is CASLPSAQGYEQFF. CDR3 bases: TGTGCCAGCCTCCCTAGCGCCCAGGGGTATGAGCAGTTCTTC.

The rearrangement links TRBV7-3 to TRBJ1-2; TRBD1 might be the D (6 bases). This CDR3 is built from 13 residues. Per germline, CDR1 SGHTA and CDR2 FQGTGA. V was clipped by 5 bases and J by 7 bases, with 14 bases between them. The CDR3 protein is CASSPEGGGGYTF. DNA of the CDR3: TGTGCCAGCAGCCCCGAGGGGGGAGGTGGCTACACCTTC.

The DNA for the CDR3 is TGCGCCAGCAGCCCCCTGGGGAGCGAAGCTTTCTTT. Amino acid sequence: CASSPLGSEAFF. V is TRBV4-1 and J is TRBJ1-1, with D uncertain. The V end was cut by 4 bases, the J end by 8 bases, with 11 bases between. CDR1 MGHRA and CDR2 YSYEKL come from the germline V gene. The length of the CDR3 is 12 residues.

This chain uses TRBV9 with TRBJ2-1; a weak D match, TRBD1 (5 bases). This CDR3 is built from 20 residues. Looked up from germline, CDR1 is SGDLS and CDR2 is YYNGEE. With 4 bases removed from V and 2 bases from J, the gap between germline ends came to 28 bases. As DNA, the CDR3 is TGTGCCAGCAGCCCCCATAGAGGTGGACACCCCCCCCAAGCCTACAATGAGCAGTTCTTC. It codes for CASSPHRGGHPPQAYNEQFF.